These 9 T cell receptor beta chains came from one sample sequenced in a study of blood T cell repertoires in COVID-19. Using immunoSEQ multiplex PCR, the repertoire was profiled, and TCRdb retains in-frame clones only, with some absent. The table records around 40,000 clones, roughly nine tenths of them present only once. Sequenced sample: peripheral blood. These receptors were collected from a man between 50 and 59 years old with active COVID-19.

V is TRBV4-3 and J is TRBJ1-2, with 9 bases that match TRBD1. CDR1 is LGHNA and CDR2 is YSLEER in the germline V gene. The length of the CDR3 is 17 residues. V gave up 4 bases and J gave up 7 bases; unmatched junction bases: 16. This CDR3 is CASSPTGGATLRSGYTF. The CDR3 DNA follows: TGCGCCAGCAGCCCCACAGGGGGCGCGACGTTAAGGTCTGGCTACACCTTC.

CDR3 coding DNA: TGTGCCAGCAGCTTTTCCCAGGGGATCATGAACACCGGGGAGCTGTTTTTT. Its translation: CASSFSQGIMNTGELFF. The rearrangement links TRBV7-9 to TRBJ2-2; D is possibly TRBD1 (6 bases). Between the trimmed V and J ends, which lost 3 bases and 1 base, there was a span of 15 bases. The CDR3 covers 17 residues. Germline V gene lookup returns CDR1 SEHNR and CDR2 FQNEAQ (reference sequence).

The rearrangement uses TRBV30 and TRBJ2-5; D might be TRBD2 (5 bases). V was cut by 5 bases and J by 7 bases, with 8 bases left in between. The CDR3 extends over 10 amino acids. CDR1 GTSNPN and CDR2 SVGIG come from the germline V gene (reference sequence). CDR3 DNA: TGTGCCTGGGAAGGAGGGACCCAGTACTTC. It is translated as CAWEGGTQYF.

CDR3 sequence reads: CATRGGTGGKADTQYF. CDR3 coding DNA: TGTGCCACCAGAGGGGGGACAGGGGGCAAGGCAGATACGCAGTATTTT. The chain has TRBV19 and TRBJ2-3; 12 nucleotides agree with TRBD1. V lost 10 bases and J lost 4; bases outside the gene matches: 12. CDR1 and CDR2 from the germline V gene are LNHDA and SQIVND (reference sequence). The CDR3 is made up of 16 amino acids.

This rearrangement joins TRBV29-1 to TRBJ2-2, with 7 bases fitting TRBD1. Germline V gene data show CDR1 as SQVTM and CDR2 as ANQGSEA. V lost 4 bases to trimming and J lost 7 bases; unmatched junction nucleotides: 3. The CDR3 is 12 amino acids. The CDR3 is CSVATGVGELFF. In nucleotides, the CDR3 is TGCAGCGTTGCCACAGGGGTCGGGGAGCTGTTTTTT.

The J gene is TRBJ2-2, the V gene TRBV19; D may be TRBD1 (7 bases). CDR1 and CDR2 from the germline V gene are LNHDA and SQIVND (reference sequence). The CDR3 sequence is 16 residues long. Trimming left V 2 bases short and J 5 bases short, with 15 bases between. The CDR3 DNA sequence: TGTGCCAGTAGTATATCAGAGGGGGCGGGGACCGGGGAGCTGTTTTTT. It yields the protein CASSISEGAGTGELFF.

The chain employs TRBV24-1 and TRBJ2-6, with 9 nucleotides matching TRBD1. The ends lost 0 bases at V and 2 bases at J; junction bases unmatched: 4. CDR1 is KGHDR and CDR2 is SFDVKD in the germline V gene. This CDR3 has 18 residues. In DNA form, the CDR3 reads TGTGCCACCAGTGATTTGCCGGGACAGGGCCCTGGGGCCAACGTCCTGACTTTC. Protein product: CATSDLPGQGPGANVLTF.

The chain links TRBV27 to TRBJ2-1, with TRBD1 matching 8 bases. This CDR3 region has 17 residues. The V segment lost 4 bases and the J segment 7 bases; nucleotides outside the gene matches: 15. CDR1 and CDR2 (germline): MNHEY, SMNVEV (reference sequence). CDR3 in amino acids: CASSSVPDRVYRNEQFF. The CDR3 DNA reads as TGTGCCAGCAGTTCCGTCCCGGACAGGGTATATAGGAATGAGCAGTTCTTC.

The V and J genes are TRBV11-3 and TRBJ2-1, with 7 positions matching TRBD1. CDR3 length equals 14 residues. The germline gives CDR1 SGHNT, CDR2 YENEEA. J gave up 3 bases and V 6 bases, and 5 bases lay outside the gene matches. The CDR3 DNA sequence: TGTGCCAGCAGTCAGACAGGGAACTACAATGAGCAGTTCTTC. Residues: CASSQTGNYNEQFF.